What follows is one T cell receptor beta chain and its context. Per the original methods: Quantification of nucleated cells was approximated via reference gene primer amplification. Data came from immunoSEQ multiplex PCR; TCRdb stores just in-frame clones and leaves some out. That table is the source of V, J and clone size, and D and trimming were worked out from the DNA. The sample lists around 160,000 clones, around 85% occurring once. This entry is derived from a study of blood T cell repertoires in COVID-19. Whole-study context: The samples span acute and convalescent COVID-19 from the United States, Italy and Spain. Nucleic acid was either cDNA or gDNA, and it came from T cells, B-cell-depleted T cells, or PBMCs.

CDR1 is SGHTA, CDR2 FQGNSA, per germline. Germline trimming cut 3 bases from V and 9 bases from J; bases unmatched to any gene: 2. CDR3 length: 12 amino acids. The TCR sequence derives from a woman aged 40-49 years with active or convalescent COVID-19. Sequencing was performed on peripheral blood. The chain has TRBV7-2 and TRBJ2-1, with 7 positions matching TRBD2. CDR3 nucleotides: TGTGCCAGCAGCTTTCCGGGAGGTGAGCAGTTCTTC. Amino acid sequence: CASSFPGGEQFF.